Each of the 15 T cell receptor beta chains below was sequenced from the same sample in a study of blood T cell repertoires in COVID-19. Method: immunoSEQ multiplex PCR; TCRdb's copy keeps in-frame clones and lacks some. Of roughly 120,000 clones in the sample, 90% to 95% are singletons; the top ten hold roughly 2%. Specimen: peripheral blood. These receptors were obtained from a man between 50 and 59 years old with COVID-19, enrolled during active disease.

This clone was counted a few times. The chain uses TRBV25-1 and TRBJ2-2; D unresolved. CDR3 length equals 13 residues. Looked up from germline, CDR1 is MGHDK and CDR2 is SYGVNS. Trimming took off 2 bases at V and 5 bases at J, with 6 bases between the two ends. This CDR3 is CASSERGTGELFF. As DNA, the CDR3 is TGTGCCAGCAGTGAAAGAGGTACCGGGGAGCTGTTTTTT.

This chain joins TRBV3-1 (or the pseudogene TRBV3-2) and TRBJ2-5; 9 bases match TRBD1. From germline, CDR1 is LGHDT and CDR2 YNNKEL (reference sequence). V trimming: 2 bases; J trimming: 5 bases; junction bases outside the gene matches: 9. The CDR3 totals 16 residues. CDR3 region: CASSQHTGTGQETQYF. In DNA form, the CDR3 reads TGTGCCAGCAGCCAACACACCGGGACAGGGCAGGAGACCCAGTACTTC.

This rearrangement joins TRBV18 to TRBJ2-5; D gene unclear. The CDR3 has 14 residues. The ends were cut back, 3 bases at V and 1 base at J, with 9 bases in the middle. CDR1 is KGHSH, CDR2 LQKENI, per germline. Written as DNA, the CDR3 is TGTGCCAGCTCACCTCGGTCGAGCCAAGAGACCCAGTACTTC. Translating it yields CASSPRSSQETQYF.

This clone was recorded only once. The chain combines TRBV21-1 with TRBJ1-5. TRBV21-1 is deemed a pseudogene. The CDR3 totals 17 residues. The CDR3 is CASSKGIGGPENQPQHF. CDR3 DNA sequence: TGTGCCAGCAGCAAGGGGATCGGGGGGCCTGAGAATCAGCCCCAGCATTTT.

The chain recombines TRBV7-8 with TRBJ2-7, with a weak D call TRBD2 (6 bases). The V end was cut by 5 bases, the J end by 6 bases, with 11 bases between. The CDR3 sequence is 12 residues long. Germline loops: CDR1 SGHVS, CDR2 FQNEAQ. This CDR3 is CASSQAGSEQYV. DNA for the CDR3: TGTGCCAGCAGCCAAGCCGGGAGCGAGCAGTACGTC.

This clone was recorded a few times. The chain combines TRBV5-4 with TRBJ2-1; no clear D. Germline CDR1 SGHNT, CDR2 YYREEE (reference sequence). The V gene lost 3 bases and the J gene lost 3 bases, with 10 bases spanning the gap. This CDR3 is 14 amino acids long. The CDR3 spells CASSSEESYNEQFF. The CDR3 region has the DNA TGTGCCAGCAGCTCCGAAGAGAGCTACAATGAGCAGTTCTTC.

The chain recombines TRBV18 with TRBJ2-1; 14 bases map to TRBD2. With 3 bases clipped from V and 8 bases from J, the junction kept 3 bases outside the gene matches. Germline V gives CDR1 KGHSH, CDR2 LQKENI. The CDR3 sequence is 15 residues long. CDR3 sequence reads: CASSPGLAGDHEQFF. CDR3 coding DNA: TGTGCCAGCTCACCGGGACTAGCGGGAGATCATGAGCAGTTCTTC.

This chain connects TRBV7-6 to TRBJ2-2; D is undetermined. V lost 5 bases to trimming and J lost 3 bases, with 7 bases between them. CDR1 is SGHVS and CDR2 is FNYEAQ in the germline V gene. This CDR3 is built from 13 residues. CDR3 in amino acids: CASSEQYTGELFF. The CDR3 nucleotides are TGTGCCAGCAGCGAACAATACACCGGGGAGCTGTTTTTT.

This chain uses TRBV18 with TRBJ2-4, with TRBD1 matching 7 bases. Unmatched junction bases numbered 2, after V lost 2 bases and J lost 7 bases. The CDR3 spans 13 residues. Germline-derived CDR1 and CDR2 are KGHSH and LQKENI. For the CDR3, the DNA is TGTGCCAGCTCACCAGGGGGACAGAACATTCAGTACTTC. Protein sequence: CASSPGGQNIQYF.

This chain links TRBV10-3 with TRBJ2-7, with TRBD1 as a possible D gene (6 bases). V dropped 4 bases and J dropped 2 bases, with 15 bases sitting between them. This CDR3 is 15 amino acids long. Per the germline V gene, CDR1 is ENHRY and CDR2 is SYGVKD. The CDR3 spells CAISVASRQAYEQYF. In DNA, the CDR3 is TGTGCCATCAGTGTTGCTAGTCGACAGGCCTACGAGCAGTACTTC.

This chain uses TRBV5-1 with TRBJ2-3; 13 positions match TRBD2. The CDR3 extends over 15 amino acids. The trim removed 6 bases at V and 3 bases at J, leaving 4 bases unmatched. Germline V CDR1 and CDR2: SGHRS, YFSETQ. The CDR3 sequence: CASTMTSGRTDTQYF. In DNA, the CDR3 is TGCGCCAGCACGATGACTAGCGGGAGGACAGATACGCAGTATTTT. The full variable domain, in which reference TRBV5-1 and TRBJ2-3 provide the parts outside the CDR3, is KAGVTQTPRYLIKTRGQQVTLSCSPISGHRSVSWYQQTPGQGLQFLFEYFSETQRNKGNFPGRFSGRQFSNSRSEMNVSTLELGDSALYLCASTMTSGRTDTQYFGPGTRLTVL.

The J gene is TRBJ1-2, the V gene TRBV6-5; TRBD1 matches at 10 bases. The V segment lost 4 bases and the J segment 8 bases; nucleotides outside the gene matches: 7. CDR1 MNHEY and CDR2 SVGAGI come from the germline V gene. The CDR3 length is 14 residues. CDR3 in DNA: TGTGCCAGCAGTTCGACAGGGGGCGCACGGGGCTACACCTTC. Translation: CASSSTGGARGYTF.

In DNA, the CDR3 is TGTGCCATCAGTCCAGCGGGAGGGGGGGAGACCCAGTACTTC. Amino acid sequence: CAISPAGGGETQYF. This chain joins TRBV10-3 and TRBJ2-5, with 10 bases aligning to TRBD2. The CDR3 has 14 amino acids. Germline values: CDR1 ENHRY, CDR2 SYGVKD. V gave up 5 bases and J gave up 5 bases; unmatched junction bases: 5.

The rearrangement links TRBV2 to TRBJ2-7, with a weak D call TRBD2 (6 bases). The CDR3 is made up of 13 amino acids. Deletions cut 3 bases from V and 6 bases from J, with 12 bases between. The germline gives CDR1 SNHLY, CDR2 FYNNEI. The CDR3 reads CASSEEGWGEQYF. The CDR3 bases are TGTGCCAGCAGTGAGGAGGGGTGGGGCGAGCAGTACTTC. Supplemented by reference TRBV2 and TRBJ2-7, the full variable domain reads EPEVTQTPSHQVTQMGQEVILRCVPISNHLYFYWYRQILGQKVEFLVSFYNNEISEKSEIFDDQFSVERPDGSNFTLKIRSTKLEDSAMYFCASSEEGWGEQYFGPGTRLTVT.

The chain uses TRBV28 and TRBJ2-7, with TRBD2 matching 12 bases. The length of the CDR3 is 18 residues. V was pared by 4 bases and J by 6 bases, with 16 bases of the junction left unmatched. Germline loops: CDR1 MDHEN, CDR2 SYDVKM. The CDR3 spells CASSSHLGLAGRAGEQYF. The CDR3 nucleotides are TGTGCCAGCAGTTCCCATCTCGGACTAGCGGGGAGGGCGGGCGAGCAGTACTTC.